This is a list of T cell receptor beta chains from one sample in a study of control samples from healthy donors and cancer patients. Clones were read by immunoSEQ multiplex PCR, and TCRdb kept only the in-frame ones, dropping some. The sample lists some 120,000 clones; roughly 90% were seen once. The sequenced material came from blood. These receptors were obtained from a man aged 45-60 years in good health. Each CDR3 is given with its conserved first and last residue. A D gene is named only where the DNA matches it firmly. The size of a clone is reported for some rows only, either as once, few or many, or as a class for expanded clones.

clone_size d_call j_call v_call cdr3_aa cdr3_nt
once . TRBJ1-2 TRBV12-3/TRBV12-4 CASSLEGFGYTF TGTGCCAGCAGTCTAGAAGGGTTCGGCTACACCTTC
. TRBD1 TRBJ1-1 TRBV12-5 CASGSGQGKSVAFF TGTGCTAGTGGTTCCGGACAGGGGAAAAGTGTAGCTTTCTTT
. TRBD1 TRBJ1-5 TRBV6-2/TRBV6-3 CASSYGGQGVQPQHF TGTGCCAGCAGTTACGGGGGACAGGGGGTCCAGCCCCAGCATTTT
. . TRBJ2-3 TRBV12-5 CASGGNRRGQPTDTQYF TGTGCTAGTGGGGGGAATAGGCGGGGGCAACCCACAGATACGCAGTATTTT
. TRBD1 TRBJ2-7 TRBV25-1 CASQGQGAYEQYF TGTGCCAGCCAAGGACAGGGGGCCTACGAGCAGTACTTC
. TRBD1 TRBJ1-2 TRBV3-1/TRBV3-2 CASSQGAGGASGYTF TGTGCCAGCAGCCAAGGAGCAGGGGGCGCATCGGGCTACACCTTC
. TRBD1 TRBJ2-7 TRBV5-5 CASSEIGTGGSYEQYF TGTGCCAGCAGCGAAATAGGGACAGGGGGCTCCTACGAGCAGTACTTC
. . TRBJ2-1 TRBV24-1 CATSGVSNEQFF TGTGCCACCAGCGGGGTCTCCAATGAGCAGTTCTTC
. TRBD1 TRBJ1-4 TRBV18 CASSPPRAGQGAANEKLFF TGTGCCAGCTCACCACCCCGTGCGGGACAGGGTGCGGCTAATGAAAAACTGTTTTTT
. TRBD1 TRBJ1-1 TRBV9 CASSSRTGRKTEAFF TGTGCCAGCAGCTCGCGGACAGGACGGAAAACTGAAGCTTTCTTT
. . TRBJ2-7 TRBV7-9 CASSFGQYYEQYF TGTGCCAGCAGCTTTGGACAGTACTACGAGCAGTACTTC
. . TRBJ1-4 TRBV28 CAAQGGLYEKLFF TGTGCCGCCCAGGGAGGGTTGTATGAAAAACTGTTTTTT
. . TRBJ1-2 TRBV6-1 CASSEAADFYGYTF TGTGCCAGCAGTGAAGCCGCAGATTTCTATGGCTACACCTTC
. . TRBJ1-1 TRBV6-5 CASSSPGDTEAFF TGTGCCAGCAGTTCGCCGGGGGACACTGAAGCTTTCTTT
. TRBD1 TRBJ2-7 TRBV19 CASSTSSGGSYEQYF TGTGCCAGTAGTACATCCTCAGGGGGCTCCTACGAGCAGTACTTC
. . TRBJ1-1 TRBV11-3 CASSPRMNTEAFF TGTGCCAGCAGCCCCAGGATGAACACTGAAGCTTTCTTT
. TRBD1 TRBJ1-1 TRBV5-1 CASSAQGLNTEAFF TGCGCCAGCAGCGCACAGGGGCTGAACACTGAAGCTTTCTTT
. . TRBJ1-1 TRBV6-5 CASSKDRLNTEAFF TGTGCCAGCAGCAAAGACAGGCTGAACACTGAAGCTTTCTTT
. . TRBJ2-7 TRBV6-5 CASSYSRLSYEQYF TGTGCCAGCAGTTACTCGAGACTCAGCTACGAGCAGTACTTC
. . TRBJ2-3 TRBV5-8 CASSLANWGTDTQYF TGTGCCAGCAGCTTGGCCAACTGGGGCACAGATACGCAGTATTTT
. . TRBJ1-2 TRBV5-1 CASSLEQSNYGYTF TGCGCCAGCAGCTTAGAGCAGTCCAACTATGGCTACACCTTC
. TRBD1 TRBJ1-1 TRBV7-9 CASSFGTGVNTEAFF TGTGCCAGCAGCTTTGGGACAGGGGTGAACACTGAAGCTTTCTTT
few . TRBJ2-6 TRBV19 CASSLGTGANVLTF TGTGCCAGTAGTCTGGGGACTGGGGCCAACGTCCTGACTTTC